These 15 T cell receptor beta chains were all obtained from the same sample, sequenced in a study of blood T cell repertoires in COVID-19. Using immunoSEQ multiplex PCR, the repertoire was profiled, and TCRdb retains in-frame clones only, with some absent. Found here are 59,000 or so clones, 80% to 85% of them singletons; the top ten hold under 30%. The sample taken for sequencing was peripheral blood. The receptors shown here come from a woman aged 80 or over with active or convalescent COVID-19.

The chain employs TRBV29-1 and TRBJ1-1; no clear D. Germline assignment: CDR1 SQVTM and CDR2 ANQGSEA. V was pared by 4 bases and J by 1 base, with 7 bases between. The CDR3 is 12 amino acids. The CDR3 here is CSVVPPNTEAFF. The CDR3 nucleotides read TGCAGCGTTGTCCCTCCGAACACTGAAGCTTTCTTT.

The chain joins TRBV3-1 (or the pseudogene TRBV3-2) to TRBJ2-5; no firm D call. Germline values: CDR1 LGHDT, CDR2 YNNKEL (reference sequence). V lost 0 bases to trimming and J lost 4 bases, with 9 bases between them. This CDR3 contains 14 residues. CDR3 amino acids: CASSQEAVPETQYF. CDR3 in DNA: TGTGCCAGCAGCCAAGAGGCGGTTCCAGAGACCCAGTACTTC.

J is TRBJ2-1 and V is TRBV3-1 (or the pseudogene TRBV3-2); D unclear. Germline-derived CDR1 and CDR2 are LGHDT and YNNKEL (reference sequence). This CDR3 contains 13 residues. Trimming took 0 bases from V and 4 from J, leaving 4 bases between them. CDR3 in amino acids: CASSQDRYNEQFF. In nucleotides, the CDR3 is TGTGCCAGCAGCCAAGACAGGTACAATGAGCAGTTCTTC.

V and J are TRBV11-2 and TRBJ2-2; TRBD1 aligns across 8 bases. With V trimmed by 0 bases and J by 5 bases, 11 bases remained unmatched. From germline, CDR1 is SGHAT and CDR2 FQNNGV. CDR3 length: 18 residues. The CDR3 protein is CASSLDLLGTGGTGELFF. CDR3 nucleotide sequence: TGTGCCAGCAGCTTAGACCTCCTGGGGACAGGAGGGACCGGGGAGCTGTTTTTT.

The chain joins TRBV5-6 to TRBJ1-1; 8 bases line up with TRBD1. V gave up 4 bases and J gave up 4 bases; unmatched junction bases: 3. The CDR3 sequence is 13 residues long. CDR1 is SGHDT, CDR2 YYEEEE, per germline. Written as DNA, the CDR3 is TGTGCCAGCAGCGATACAGGGGGCACTGAAGCTTTCTTT. As protein: CASSDTGGTEAFF.

V gene TRBV6-6 combines with J gene TRBJ1-2, with D perhaps matching TRBD1 (6 bases). The germline V gene encodes CDR1 MNHNY and CDR2 SVGAGI (reference sequence). The CDR3 spans 15 residues. Trimming left V 8 bases short and J 3 bases short, with 19 bases between. The DNA for the CDR3 is TGTGCCAGCCTCGGATATAAGGGGGTACACTATGGCTACACCTTC. Encoded protein: CASLGYKGVHYGYTF.

V gene TRBV6-2 or TRBV6-3 combines with J gene TRBJ2-7, with TRBD1 identical over 8 bases. V shed 6 bases, J shed 1 base, and the junction held 8 bases outside the gene matches. Looked up from germline, CDR1 is MNHEY and CDR2 is SVGEGT. The CDR3 is made up of 15 amino acids. CDR3 in DNA: TGTGCCAGCAGCACAGGGGGGAGCGGTTCCTACGAGCAGTACTTC. Protein sequence: CASSTGGSGSYEQYF.

The chain joins TRBV9 to TRBJ2-7; TRBD1 agrees at 10 bases. This CDR3 has 15 residues. Germline V gene data show CDR1 as SGDLS and CDR2 as YYNGEE. V lost 2 bases to trimming and J lost 3 bases; unmatched junction nucleotides: 5. The CDR3 region has the DNA TGTGCCAGCAGCGTGGGACAGGGGTTAAGCTACGAGCAGTACTTC. This gives the protein CASSVGQGLSYEQYF. The full variable domain, in which reference TRBV9 and TRBJ2-7 provide the parts outside the CDR3, is DSGVTQTPKHLITATGQRVTLRCSPRSGDLSVYWYQQSLDQGLQFLIQYYNGEERAKGNILERFSAQQFPDLHSELNLSSLELGDSALYFCASSVGQGLSYEQYFGPGTRLTVT.

The chain has TRBV29-1 and TRBJ2-3; 11 bases map to TRBD1. CDR1 is SQVTM and CDR2 is ANQGSEA in the germline V gene. This CDR3 has 14 amino acids. With 6 bases clipped from V and 1 base from J, the junction kept 3 bases outside the gene matches. CDR3 coding DNA: TGCAGCGTGAGGACAGGGGGCGGCACAGATACGCAGTATTTT. Translating it yields CSVRTGGGTDTQYF.

The chain recombines TRBV12-5 with TRBJ1-2; no reliable D call. CDR1 is LGHNT, CDR2 FRNRAP, per germline. This CDR3 region has 15 residues. The germline V and J ends were trimmed by 3 bases and 4 bases, with 15 bases remaining between them. Written as DNA, the CDR3 is TGTGCTAGTGGTTTCGTGATTGAGCCCCCCTATGGCTACACCTTC. Amino acids: CASGFVIEPPYGYTF.

This clone was seen a handful of times. This chain links TRBV13 with TRBJ1-6, with TRBD1 identical over 7 bases. CDR3 length: 20 amino acids. Germline-derived CDR1 and CDR2 are PRHDT and FYEKMQ (reference sequence). Trimming at V came to 1 base and at J to 0 bases, leaving 12 bases not matched to a gene. The CDR3 loop is CASSLVLGDSPSSYNSPLHF. For the CDR3, the DNA is TGTGCCAGCAGCTTAGTATTGGGGGACAGTCCGAGCTCCTATAATTCACCCCTCCACTTT. Full variable domain (outside the CDR3, taken from reference TRBV13 and TRBJ1-6): AAGVIQSPRHLIKEKRETATLKCYPIPRHDTVYWYQQGPGQDPQFLISFYEKMQSDKGSIPDRFSAQQFSDYHSELNMSSLELGDSALYFCASSLVLGDSPSSYNSPLHFGNGTRLTVT.

The chain carries TRBV7-2 and TRBJ2-5; D perhaps matches TRBD2 (6 bases). CDR1 is SGHTA and CDR2 is FQGNSA in the germline V gene. The CDR3 is 12 residues long. Trimming took 10 bases from V and 5 from J, leaving 14 bases between them. This chain's CDR3 is CATRGGVETQYF. The CDR3, as DNA: TGTGCCACCCGGGGAGGTGTCGAGACCCAGTACTTC.

This sequence joins TRBV9 and TRBJ2-1; D possibly corresponds to TRBD2 (6 bases). CDR3 size: 15 residues. Germline V gene lookup returns CDR1 SGDLS and CDR2 YYNGEE. Trimming removed 4 bases from V and 1 base from J, with 12 bases in between. This CDR3 reads CASSTSRGSYNEQFF. CDR3 sequence (DNA): TGTGCCAGCAGCACCTCCCGGGGGTCCTACAATGAGCAGTTCTTC.

Here the CDR3 DNA reads TGCGCCAGCAAGACTAGCGGGGGGTCCTACGAGCAGTACTTC. It specifies CASKTSGGSYEQYF. This chain joins TRBV5-1 and TRBJ2-7, with 13 bases lining up with TRBD2. The CDR3 is 14 residues long. Losses at the gene ends were 6 bases for V and 1 base for J; bases not matched to a gene: 1. CDR1 and CDR2 (germline): SGHRS, YFSETQ.

The chain carries TRBV29-1 and TRBJ1-1; D not certain. In germline, CDR1 is SQVTM, CDR2 ANQGSEA. This CDR3 has 10 residues. Trimming pared 7 bases from V and 0 bases from J, leaving 3 bases between. CDR3: CSAMNTEAFF. The CDR3 DNA reads as TGCAGCGCCATGAACACTGAAGCTTTCTTT. Filled out from reference TRBV29-1 and TRBJ1-1, the complete variable domain reads SAVISQKPSRDICQRGTSLTIQCQVDSQVTMMFWYRQQPGQSLTLIATANQGSEATYESGFVIDKFPISRPNLTFSTLTVSNMSPEDSSIYLCSAMNTEAFFGQGTRLTVV.